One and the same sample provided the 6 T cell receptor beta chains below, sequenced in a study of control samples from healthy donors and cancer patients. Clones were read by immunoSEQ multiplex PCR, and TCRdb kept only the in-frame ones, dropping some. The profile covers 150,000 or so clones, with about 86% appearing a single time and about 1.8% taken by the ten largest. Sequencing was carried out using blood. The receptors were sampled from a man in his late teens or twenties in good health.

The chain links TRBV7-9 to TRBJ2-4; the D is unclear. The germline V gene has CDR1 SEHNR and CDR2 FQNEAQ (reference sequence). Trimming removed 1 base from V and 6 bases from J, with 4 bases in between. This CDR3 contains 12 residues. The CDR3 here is CASSLDANIQYF. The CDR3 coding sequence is TGTGCCAGCAGCTTAGATGCAAACATTCAGTACTTC.

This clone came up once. CDR3 protein: CASSKGTATGELFF. The CDR3 nucleotides are TGTGCCAGTAGTAAAGGGACTGCTACCGGGGAGCTGTTTTTT. This chain links TRBV19 with TRBJ2-2, with D maybe TRBD2 (6 bases). The CDR3 contains 14 residues. Germline V CDR1 and CDR2: LNHDA, SQIVND (reference sequence). Trimming left V 4 bases short and J 5 bases short, with 11 bases between.

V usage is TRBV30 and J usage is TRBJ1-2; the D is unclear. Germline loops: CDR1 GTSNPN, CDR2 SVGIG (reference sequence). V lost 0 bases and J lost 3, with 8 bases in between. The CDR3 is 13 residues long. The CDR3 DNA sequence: TGTGCCTGGAGTGTAAAAGGGTACTATGGCTACACCTTC. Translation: CAWSVKGYYGYTF.

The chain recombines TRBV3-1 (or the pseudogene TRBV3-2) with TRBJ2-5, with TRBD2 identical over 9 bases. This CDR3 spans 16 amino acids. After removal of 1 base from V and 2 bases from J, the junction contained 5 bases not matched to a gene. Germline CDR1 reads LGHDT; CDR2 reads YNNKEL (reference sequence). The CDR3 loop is CASSQVGGGAQETQYF. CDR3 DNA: TGTGCCAGCAGCCAAGTGGGCGGGGGGGCACAAGAGACCCAGTACTTC.

CDR3 in DNA: TGTGCCAGCAGCTTGCTTCCAGACTATGGCTACACCTTC. It yields the protein CASSLLPDYGYTF. V is TRBV5-6 and J is TRBJ1-2, with D uncertain. Trimming removed 1 base at V and 3 bases at J, with 7 bases between. The CDR3 is 13 amino acids. The germline gives CDR1 SGHDT, CDR2 YYEEEE.

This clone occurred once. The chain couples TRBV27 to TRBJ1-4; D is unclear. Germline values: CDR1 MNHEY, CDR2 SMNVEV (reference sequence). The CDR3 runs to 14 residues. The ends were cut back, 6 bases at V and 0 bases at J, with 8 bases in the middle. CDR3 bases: TGTGCCAGCAGCATGCGAGCAACTAATGAAAAACTGTTTTTT. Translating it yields CASSMRATNEKLFF. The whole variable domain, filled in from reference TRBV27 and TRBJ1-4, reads EAQVTQNPRYLITVTGKKLTVTCSQNMNHEYMSWYRQDPGLGLRQIYYSMNVEVTDKGDVPEGYKVSRKEKRNFPLILESPSPNQTSLYFCASSMRATNEKLFFGSGTQLSVL.